Listed here are 26 T cell receptor beta chains from one sample, sequenced in a study of blood T cell repertoires in COVID-19. Assay used: immunoSEQ multiplex PCR; TCRdb lists only in-frame clones, some missing. The sample comprises about 220,000 clones, approximately 78% of which are singletons, and 7.5% to 9.5% rests with the top ten. The sample taken for sequencing was peripheral blood. Receptor source: a woman of 80 years or more with COVID-19, enrolled during active disease.

This clone was picked up one time. CDR3 protein: CASSPGRTRNYEQYF. CDR3 DNA: TGTGCCAGCTCACCGGGAAGGACTAGGAACTACGAGCAGTACTTC. The chain recombines TRBV18 with TRBJ2-7, with 7 positions matching TRBD2. CDR1 and CDR2 from the germline V gene are KGHSH and LQKENI. V shed 3 bases and J 3 bases; nucleotides not matched to a gene: 8. The length of the CDR3 is 15 residues. Based on the CDR3 plus reference TRBV18 and TRBJ2-7, the full variable domain is NAGVMQNPRHLVRRRGQEARLRCSPMKGHSHVYWYRQLPEEGLKFMVYLQKENIIDESGMPKERFSAEFPKEGPSILRIQQVVRGDSAAYFCASSPGRTRNYEQYFGPGTRLTVT.

V usage is TRBV7-3 and J usage is TRBJ2-1; TRBD2 matches 7 bases. With 5 bases clipped from V and 2 bases from J, the junction kept 6 bases outside the gene matches. Germline V gene lookup returns CDR1 SGHTA and CDR2 FQGTGA. The CDR3 is made up of 15 amino acids. CDR3 bases: TGTGCCAGCAGCGCCCGCGGGGGTGCCTACAATGAGCAGTTCTTC. This gives the protein CASSARGGAYNEQFF.

Details on this clone: Other DNA sequences in this sample translate to the same CDR3. The chain joins TRBV29-1 to TRBJ1-1, with D unclear. This CDR3 is 12 amino acids long. Trimming removed 6 bases from V and 0 bases from J, with 8 bases in between. Per the germline V gene, CDR1 is SQVTM and CDR2 is ANQGSEA. This CDR3 is CSVPTVNTEAFF. CDR3 in DNA: TGCAGCGTGCCTACAGTGAACACTGAAGCTTTCTTT. Filled out from reference TRBV29-1 and TRBJ1-1, the complete variable domain reads SAVISQKPSRDICQRGTSLTIQCQVDSQVTMMFWYRQQPGQSLTLIATANQGSEATYESGFVIDKFPISRPNLTFSTLTVSNMSPEDSSIYLCSVPTVNTEAFFGQGTRLTVV.

DNA for the CDR3: TGTGCCACCAGCAGAGGTGGTTCGAGTACCGGGGAGCTGTTTTTT. This translates into CATSRGGSSTGELFF. The rearrangement links TRBV15 to TRBJ2-2; D unresolved. V was clipped by 1 base and J by 5 bases, with 11 bases between them. Germline V CDR1 and CDR2: LNHNV, YYDKDF (reference sequence). The CDR3 covers 15 residues.

V usage is TRBV18 and J usage is TRBJ2-7; D is ambiguous. V was pared by 3 bases and J by 4 bases, with 7 bases between. This CDR3 is 12 amino acids long. The germline gives CDR1 KGHSH, CDR2 LQKENI. The CDR3 region is CASSPAGYEQYF. CDR3 nucleotides: TGTGCCAGCTCACCCGCAGGTTACGAGCAGTACTTC.

With respect to this clone: The junction does not match germline at one end; this may be a read error. The V and J genes are TRBV19 and TRBJ1-1; 8 bases are shared with TRBD1. In germline, CDR1 is LNHDA, CDR2 SQIVND (reference sequence). The CDR3 consists of 16 residues. CDR3 DNA: TGTGCCAGTAGGATAGACAGGGGCGCCATGAACACTGAAGCTTTCTTT. Translation: CASRIDRGAMNTEAFF.

A few counts support this clone. V gene TRBV5-4 combines with J gene TRBJ2-5; 7 nucleotides line up with TRBD2. The germline V gene has CDR1 SGHNT and CDR2 YYREEE (reference sequence). The junction had 6 bases not matched to a gene; V was cut back by 2 bases and J by 2 bases. The CDR3 covers 15 residues. CDR3 DNA: TGTGCCAGCAGCTTCCCTAGCGGAGATCAAGAGACCCAGTACTTC. This encodes CASSFPSGDQETQYF.

The rearrangement links TRBV11-2 to TRBJ2-7; D remains unclear. The CDR3 runs 12 residues. From germline, CDR1 is SGHAT and CDR2 FQNNGV. With 2 bases removed from V and 6 bases from J, the gap between germline ends came to 8 bases. CDR3 nucleotides: TGTGCCAGCAGCTTATCCCTCGGCGAGCAGTACTTC. As protein: CASSLSLGEQYF.

The rearrangement joins TRBV10-3 to TRBJ1-6, with no clear D. Looked up from germline, CDR1 is ENHRY and CDR2 is SYGVKD. Trimming removed 4 bases from V and 6 bases from J, with 10 bases in between. CDR3 length: 14 residues. The CDR3 loop is CAISGSPSNSPLHF. The CDR3 DNA is TGTGCCATCAGTGGCTCCCCTAGTAATTCACCCCTCCACTTT.

The rearrangement joins TRBV5-8 to TRBJ2-1, with D maybe TRBD2 (5 bases). CDR1 is SGHTS and CDR2 is YDEGEE in the germline V gene. Trimming took 4 bases from V and 4 from J, leaving 12 bases between them. The CDR3 sequence is 14 residues long. The CDR3 is CASSPPEVYNEQFF. CDR3 DNA sequence: TGTGCCAGCAGCCCACCGGAGGTTTACAATGAGCAGTTCTTC.

This CDR3 is CSVASGRAYEQYF. The CDR3 DNA reads TGCAGCGTCGCTAGCGGGAGGGCCTACGAGCAGTACTTC. The genes are TRBV29-1 and TRBJ2-7; 12 nucleotides agree with TRBD2. CDR1 and CDR2 from the germline V gene are SQVTM and ANQGSEA. This CDR3 is 13 amino acids long. V was clipped by 6 bases and J by 2 bases; unmatched bases: 2.

The rearrangement joins TRBV6-1 to TRBJ2-5, with D tentatively TRBD2 (6 bases). Germline values: CDR1 MNHNS, CDR2 SASEGT. V gave up 1 base and J gave up 5 bases, with 11 bases separating them. The CDR3 is made up of 14 amino acids. CDR3 in DNA: TGTGCCAGCAGTGAAGGGGGGGTTCGGGAGACCCAGTACTTC. This encodes CASSEGGVRETQYF.

A few counts support this clone. The chain employs TRBV7-8 and TRBJ1-2, with a tentative D call TRBD1 (6 bases). The germline V and J ends were trimmed by 4 bases and 8 bases, with 29 bases remaining between them. This CDR3 is 18 amino acids long. Germline V gives CDR1 SGHVS, CDR2 FQNEAQ. This chain's CDR3 is CASSSTKGTPFNIEGYTF. The DNA of the CDR3 is TGTGCCAGCAGCTCGACTAAGGGGACACCCTTCAATATTGAGGGCTACACCTTC. Full variable domain (remainder filled in from reference TRBV7-8 and TRBJ1-2): GAGVSQSPRYKVAKRGQDVALRCDPISGHVSLFWYQQALGQGPEFLTYFQNEAQLDKSGLPSDRFFAERPEGSVSTLKIQRTQQEDSAVYLCASSSTKGTPFNIEGYTFGSGTRLTVV.

The V call is TRBV5-1, the J call TRBJ2-1, with 7 bases aligning to TRBD1. The CDR3 has 15 residues. In germline, CDR1 is SGHRS, CDR2 YFSETQ. J was trimmed by 5 bases and V by 6 bases; bases with no gene match: 11. CDR3: CASTMVRGRNNEQFF. CDR3 sequence (DNA): TGCGCCAGCACTATGGTAAGGGGGCGGAACAATGAGCAGTTCTTC.

Regarding this clone: Germline and junction disagree at one end, which may indicate a read error. V and J are TRBV3-1 (or the pseudogene TRBV3-2) and TRBJ1-2, with 8 bases that match TRBD1. The CDR3 has 16 residues. CDR1 is LGHDT, CDR2 YNNKEL, per germline (reference sequence). CDR3 nucleotide sequence: TGTGCCAGCAGCCAAGATCTTAGACAGGGGAACTCTGGCTACACCTTC. The encoded protein is CASSQDLRQGNSGYTF.

The table lists this clone with a few counts. This rearrangement joins TRBV10-3 to TRBJ1-2; 9 nucleotides align to TRBD1. CDR3 length: 12 residues. V lost 4 bases to trimming and J lost 6 bases; unmatched junction nucleotides: 0. Germline-derived CDR1 and CDR2 are ENHRY and SYGVKD. CDR3 residues: CAISGTGDGYTF. CDR3 in DNA: TGTGCCATCAGTGGGACAGGGGATGGCTACACCTTC.

The chain uses TRBV3-1 (or the pseudogene TRBV3-2) and TRBJ1-3; D gene uncertain. The germline gives CDR1 LGHDT, CDR2 YNNKEL (reference sequence). The CDR3 is 13 residues long. Between the trimmed V and J ends, which lost 3 bases and 3 bases, there was a span of 6 bases. CDR3 in DNA: TGTGCCAGCAGCCAGGGCAGTGGAAACACCATATATTTT. This sequence encodes CASSQGSGNTIYF.

The V gene is TRBV2, the J gene TRBJ2-7; a weak D match, TRBD1 (6 bases). The germline V gene encodes CDR1 SNHLY and CDR2 FYNNEI. This CDR3 contains 14 residues. V lost 2 bases, J lost 3 bases, and 11 bases lay in between. The CDR3 protein is CASSERQGYYEQYF. The CDR3 DNA follows: TGTGCCAGCAGTGAAAGGCAGGGGTACTACGAGCAGTACTTC.

This clone is a singleton in its sample. The chain joins TRBV2 to TRBJ1-1; D gene unclear. Germline V gives CDR1 SNHLY, CDR2 FYNNEI. The CDR3 runs 8 residues. V lost 10 bases and J 11 bases, leaving 8 bases between the germline ends. For the CDR3, the DNA is TGTGCCACTCTTGAGGCTTTCTTT. Amino acid sequence: CATLEAFF.

The rearrangement joins TRBV2 to TRBJ1-1; D may be TRBD1 (5 bases). Germline CDR1 and CDR2: SNHLY and FYNNEI. Deletions cut 5 bases from V and 4 bases from J, with 20 bases between. This CDR3 has 16 residues. The DNA of the CDR3 is TGTGCCAGCAGTCTTTTGGGTATGGGGCTTGGCACTGAAGCTTTCTTT. Translation gives CASSLLGMGLGTEAFF. Combining the CDR3 with reference TRBV2 and TRBJ1-1 gives the whole variable domain EPEVTQTPSHQVTQMGQEVILRCVPISNHLYFYWYRQILGQKVEFLVSFYNNEISEKSEIFDDQFSVERPDGSNFTLKIRSTKLEDSAMYFCASSLLGMGLGTEAFFGQGTRLTVV.

This clone was detected a few times. V gene TRBV30 combines with J gene TRBJ2-7, with D possibly matching TRBD1 (6 bases). This CDR3 comprises 15 residues. Germline values: CDR1 GTSNPN, CDR2 SVGIG (reference sequence). Trimming took off 0 bases at V and 0 bases at J, with 12 bases between the two ends. In DNA form, the CDR3 reads TGTGCCTGGAGTGTTCGTAGGACAGTCTCCTACGAGCAGTACTTC. It yields the protein CAWSVRRTVSYEQYF.

The chain links TRBV5-4 to TRBJ1-2; D possibly corresponds to TRBD1 (6 bases). Trimming left V 4 bases short and J 4 bases short, with 11 bases between. CDR1 is SGHNT and CDR2 is YYREEE in the germline V gene (reference sequence). CDR3 length: 13 residues. CDR3 coding DNA: TGTGCCAGCAGCCCACAGGGCCTCTATGGCTACACCTTC. Its translation: CASSPQGLYGYTF.

The chain recombines TRBV4-3 with TRBJ1-2, with D uncertain. This CDR3 spans 19 amino acids. V dropped 0 bases and J dropped 3 bases, with 23 bases sitting between them. Looked up from germline, CDR1 is LGHNA and CDR2 is YSLEER. CDR3 coding DNA: TGCGCCAGCAGCCAAGAAATTAGCGTGCGGGGATCAGCGTACTATGGCTACACCTTC. Protein sequence: CASSQEISVRGSAYYGYTF.

V usage is TRBV21-1 and J usage is TRBJ2-1; the table names TRBD2, a call not compared with the DNA. TRBV21-1 is a pseudogene locus. This CDR3 comprises 17 residues. The CDR3 DNA is TGTGCCAGCAGCAGGTTCCGGAAACTAGCGGGAGAATATGAGCAGTTCTTC. Translation gives CASSRFRKLAGEYEQFF.

The V and J genes are TRBV5-1 and TRBJ1-1; D is possibly TRBD1 (5 bases). Germline V lookup: CDR1 SGHRS, CDR2 YFSETQ. The CDR3 contains 14 residues. The V end was cut by 5 bases, the J end by 1 base, with 12 bases between. CDR3: CASREGHTNTEAFF. CDR3 DNA sequence: TGCGCCAGCAGGGAGGGGCATACGAACACTGAAGCTTTCTTT.

The chain employs TRBV5-4 and TRBJ1-3; D is uncertain. Trimming pared 0 bases from V and 0 bases from J, leaving 7 bases between. CDR3 size: 15 residues. Germline loops: CDR1 SGHNT, CDR2 YYREEE (reference sequence). The CDR3 DNA sequence: TGTGCCAGCAGCTTGGGGTCGGGCTCTGGAAACACCATATATTTT. This encodes CASSLGSGSGNTIYF.